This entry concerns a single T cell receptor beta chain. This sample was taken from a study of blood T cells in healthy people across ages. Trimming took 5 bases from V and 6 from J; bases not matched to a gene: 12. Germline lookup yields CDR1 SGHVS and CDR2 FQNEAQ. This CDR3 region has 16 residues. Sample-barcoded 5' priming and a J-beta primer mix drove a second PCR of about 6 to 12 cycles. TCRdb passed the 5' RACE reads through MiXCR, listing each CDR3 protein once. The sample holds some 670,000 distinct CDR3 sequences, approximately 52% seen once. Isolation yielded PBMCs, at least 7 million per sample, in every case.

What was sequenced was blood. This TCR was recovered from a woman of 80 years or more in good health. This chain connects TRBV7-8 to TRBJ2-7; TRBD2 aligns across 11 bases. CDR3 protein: CASSQGLAGGGREQYF. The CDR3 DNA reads TGTGCCAGCAGCCAAGGGCTAGCGGGGGGAGGACGCGAGCAGTACTTC.